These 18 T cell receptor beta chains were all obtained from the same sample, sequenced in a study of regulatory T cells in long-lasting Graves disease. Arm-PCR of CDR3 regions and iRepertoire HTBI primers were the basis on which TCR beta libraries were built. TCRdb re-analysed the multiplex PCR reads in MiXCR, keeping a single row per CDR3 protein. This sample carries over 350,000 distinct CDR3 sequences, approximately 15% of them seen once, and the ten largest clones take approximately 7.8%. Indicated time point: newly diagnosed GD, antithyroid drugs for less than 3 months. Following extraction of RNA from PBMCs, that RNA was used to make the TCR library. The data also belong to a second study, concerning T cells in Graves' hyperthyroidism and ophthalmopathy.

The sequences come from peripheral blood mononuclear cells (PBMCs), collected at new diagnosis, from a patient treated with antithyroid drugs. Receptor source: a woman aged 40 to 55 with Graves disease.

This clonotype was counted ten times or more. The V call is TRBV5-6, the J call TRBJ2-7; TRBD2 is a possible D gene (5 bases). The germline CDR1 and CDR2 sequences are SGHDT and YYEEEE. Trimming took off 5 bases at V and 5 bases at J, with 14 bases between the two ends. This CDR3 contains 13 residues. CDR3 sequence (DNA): TGTGCCAGCAGGTTTCTAGCTGGCAACGAGCAGTACTTC. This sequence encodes CASRFLAGNEQYF. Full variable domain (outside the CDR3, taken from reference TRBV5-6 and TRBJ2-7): DAGVTQSPTHLIKTRGQQVTLRCSPKSGHDTVSWYQQALGQGPQFIFQYYEEEERQRGNFPDRFSGHQFPNYSSELNVNALLLGDSALYLCASRFLAGNEQYFGPGTRLTVT.

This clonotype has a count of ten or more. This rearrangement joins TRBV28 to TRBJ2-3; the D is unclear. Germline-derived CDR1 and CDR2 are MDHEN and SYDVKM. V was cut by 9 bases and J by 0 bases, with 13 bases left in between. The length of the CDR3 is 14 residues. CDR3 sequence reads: CASSATTSTDTQYF. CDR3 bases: TGTGCCAGTTCTGCAACCACTAGCACAGATACGCAGTATTTT. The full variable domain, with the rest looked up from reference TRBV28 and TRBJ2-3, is DVKVTQSSRYLVKRTGEKVFLECVQDMDHENMFWYRQDPGLGLRLIYFSYDVKMKEKGDIPEGYSVSREKKERFSLILESASTNQTSMYLCASSATTSTDTQYFGPGTRLTVL.

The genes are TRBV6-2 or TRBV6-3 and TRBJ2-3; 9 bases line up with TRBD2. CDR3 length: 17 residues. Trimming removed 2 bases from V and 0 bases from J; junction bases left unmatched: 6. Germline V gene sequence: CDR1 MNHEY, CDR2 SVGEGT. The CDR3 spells CASSYGLTSGSTDTQYF. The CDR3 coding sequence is TGTGCCAGCAGTTACGGATTGACTAGCGGTAGCACAGATACGCAGTATTTT.

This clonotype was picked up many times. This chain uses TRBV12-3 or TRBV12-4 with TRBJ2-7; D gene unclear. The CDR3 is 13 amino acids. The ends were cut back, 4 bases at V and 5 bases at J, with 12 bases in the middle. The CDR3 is CASSSSGPDEQYF. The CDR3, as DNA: TGTGCCAGCAGTTCCTCTGGGCCGGACGAGCAGTACTTC.

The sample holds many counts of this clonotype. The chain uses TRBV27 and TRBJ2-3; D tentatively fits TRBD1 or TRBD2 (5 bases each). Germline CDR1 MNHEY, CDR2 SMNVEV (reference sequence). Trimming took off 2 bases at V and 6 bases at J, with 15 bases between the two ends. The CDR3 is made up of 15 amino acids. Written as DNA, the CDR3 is TGTGCCAGCAGTTTAAGGGGACGGCGGGTGGATACGCAGTATTTT. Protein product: CASSLRGRRVDTQYF.

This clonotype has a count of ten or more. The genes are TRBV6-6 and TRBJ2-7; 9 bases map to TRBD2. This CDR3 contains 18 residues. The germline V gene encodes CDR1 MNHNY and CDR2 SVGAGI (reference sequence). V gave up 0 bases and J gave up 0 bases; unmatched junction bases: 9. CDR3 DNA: TGTGCCAGCAGTTACTCGATCAAGACTAGCGGTAGCTCCTACGAGCAGTACTTC. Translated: CASSYSIKTSGSSYEQYF.

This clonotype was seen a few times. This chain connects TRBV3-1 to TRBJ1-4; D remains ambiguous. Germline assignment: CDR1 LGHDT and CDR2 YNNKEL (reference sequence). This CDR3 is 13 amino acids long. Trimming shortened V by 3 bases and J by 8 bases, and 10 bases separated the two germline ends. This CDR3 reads CASSQGSTEKLFF. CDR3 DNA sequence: TGTGCCAGCAGCCAGGGCAGTACCGAAAAACTGTTTTTT.

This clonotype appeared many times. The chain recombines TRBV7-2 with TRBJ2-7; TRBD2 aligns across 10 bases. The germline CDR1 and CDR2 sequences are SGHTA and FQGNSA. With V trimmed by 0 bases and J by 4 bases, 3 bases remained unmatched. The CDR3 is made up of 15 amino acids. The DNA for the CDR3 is TGTGCCAGCAGCTTAGCCGGGACTAGCGATTACGAGCAGTACTTC. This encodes CASSLAGTSDYEQYF. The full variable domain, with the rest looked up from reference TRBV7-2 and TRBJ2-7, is GAGVSQSPSNKVTEKGKDVELRCDPISGHTALYWYRQSLGQGLEFLIYFQGNSAPDKSGLPSDRFSAERTGGSVSTLTIQRTQQEDSAVYLCASSLAGTSDYEQYFGPGTRLTVT.

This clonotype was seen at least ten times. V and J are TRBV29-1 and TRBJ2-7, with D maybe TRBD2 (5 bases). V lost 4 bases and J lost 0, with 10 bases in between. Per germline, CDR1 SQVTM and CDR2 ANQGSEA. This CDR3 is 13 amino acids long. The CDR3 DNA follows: TGCAGCGTTGGAAGGCGGGCCTCCTACGAGCAGTACTTC. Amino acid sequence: CSVGRRASYEQYF.

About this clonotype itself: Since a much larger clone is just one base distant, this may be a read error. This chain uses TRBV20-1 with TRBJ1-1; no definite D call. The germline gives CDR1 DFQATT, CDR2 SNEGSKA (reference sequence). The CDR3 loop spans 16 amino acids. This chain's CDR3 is CSARGAGQASNTEACF. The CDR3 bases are TGCAGTGCTAGAGGGGCCGGGCAGGCATCGAACACTGAAGCTTGCTTT.

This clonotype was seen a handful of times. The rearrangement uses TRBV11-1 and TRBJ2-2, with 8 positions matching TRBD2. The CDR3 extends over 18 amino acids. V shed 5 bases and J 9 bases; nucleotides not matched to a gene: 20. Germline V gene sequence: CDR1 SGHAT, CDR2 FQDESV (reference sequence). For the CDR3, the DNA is TGTGCCAGCAGCCTGAGACGTGCTAGCGGGCGGTACGCCAGGGAGCTGTTTTTT. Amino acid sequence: CASSLRRASGRYARELFF. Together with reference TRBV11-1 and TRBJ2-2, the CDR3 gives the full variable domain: EAEVAQSPRYKITEKSQAVAFWCDPISGHATLYWYRQILGQGPELLVQFQDESVVDDSQLPKDRFSAERLKGVDSTLKIQPAELGDSAMYLCASSLRRASGRYARELFFGEGSRLTVL.

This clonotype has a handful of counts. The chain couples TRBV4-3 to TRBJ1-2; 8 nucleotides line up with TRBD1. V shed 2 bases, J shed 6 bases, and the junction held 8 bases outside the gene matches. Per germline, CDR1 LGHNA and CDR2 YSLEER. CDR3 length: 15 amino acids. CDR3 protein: CASSQRQGASDGYTF. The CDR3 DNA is TGCGCCAGCAGCCAACGGCAGGGGGCGAGCGATGGCTACACCTTC.

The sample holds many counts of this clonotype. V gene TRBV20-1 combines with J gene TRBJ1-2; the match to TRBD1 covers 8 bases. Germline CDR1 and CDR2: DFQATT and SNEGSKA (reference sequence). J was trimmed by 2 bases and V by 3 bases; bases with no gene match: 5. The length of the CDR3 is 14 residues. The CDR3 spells CSARGDRGNYGYTF. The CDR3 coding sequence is TGCAGTGCTAGGGGAGACAGGGGAAACTATGGCTACACCTTC.

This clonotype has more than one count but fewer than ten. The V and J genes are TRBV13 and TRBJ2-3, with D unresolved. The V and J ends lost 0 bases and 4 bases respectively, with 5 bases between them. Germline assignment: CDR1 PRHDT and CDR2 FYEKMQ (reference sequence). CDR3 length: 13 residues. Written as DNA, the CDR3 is TGTGCCAGCAGCTTAGGGTTACCAGATACGCAGTATTTT. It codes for CASSLGLPDTQYF.

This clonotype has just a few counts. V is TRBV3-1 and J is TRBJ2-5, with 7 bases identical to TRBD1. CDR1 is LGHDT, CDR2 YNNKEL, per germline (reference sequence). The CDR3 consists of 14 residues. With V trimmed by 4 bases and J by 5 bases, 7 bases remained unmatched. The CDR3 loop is CASSRERGRETQYF. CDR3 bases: TGTGCCAGCAGCCGCGAGAGGGGGCGTGAGACCCAGTACTTC.

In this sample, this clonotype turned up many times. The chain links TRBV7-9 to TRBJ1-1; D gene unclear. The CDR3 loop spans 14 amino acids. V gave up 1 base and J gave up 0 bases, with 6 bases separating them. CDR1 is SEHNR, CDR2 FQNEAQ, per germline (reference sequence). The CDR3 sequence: CASSLGRMNTEAFF. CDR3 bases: TGTGCCAGCAGCTTAGGGCGCATGAACACTGAAGCTTTCTTT. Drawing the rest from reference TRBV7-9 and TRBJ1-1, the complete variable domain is DTGVSQNPRHKITKRGQNVTFRCDPISEHNRLYWYRQTLGQGPEFLTYFQNEAQLEKSRLLSDRFSAERPKGSFSTLEIQRTEQGDSAMYLCASSLGRMNTEAFFGQGTRLTVV.

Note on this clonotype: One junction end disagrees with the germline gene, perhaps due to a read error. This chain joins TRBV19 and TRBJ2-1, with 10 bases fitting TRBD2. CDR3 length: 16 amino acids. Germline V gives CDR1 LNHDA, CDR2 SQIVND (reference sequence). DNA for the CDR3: TGTGCCAGTAGTATCGGAAGCGGGAGGGCCTACAATGAGCAGCTCTTC. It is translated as CASSIGSGRAYNEQLF.

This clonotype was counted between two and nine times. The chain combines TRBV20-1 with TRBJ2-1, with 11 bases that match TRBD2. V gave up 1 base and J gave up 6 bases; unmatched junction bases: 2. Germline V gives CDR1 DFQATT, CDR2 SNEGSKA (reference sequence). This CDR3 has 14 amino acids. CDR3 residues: CSARGLAGTNEQFF. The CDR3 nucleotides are TGCAGTGCTAGAGGACTAGCGGGAACCAATGAGCAGTTCTTC.